The sequence of this T cell receptor beta chain was determined in a study of cytomegalovirus exposure and HLA in healthy donors. Primers included in the PCR were 60 Vbeta and 13 Jbeta primers. TCRdb's table, derived via immunoSEQ multiplex PCR, lists solely in-frame clones and lacks some. The sample has some 110,000 clones; about 12% are singletons. General study points: Fewer than 200 TCR beta chains were listed as cytomegalovirus-associated. Reports credit the classifier with highly specific, highly sensitive diagnosis of cytomegalovirus status.

Donors were nominally healthy when sampled, though unrecorded immune exposures were likely. This clone was seen only once. Its antigen is currently unknown. Sequencing was carried out using PBMCs. The receptor was isolated from a man in his forties in good health and CMV-seropositive.

The CDR3 coding sequence is TGTGCCAGTAGTCCGGGACTAGCGGCTTACGAGCAGTACTTC. It is translated as CASSPGLAAYEQYF. The chain recombines TRBV19 with TRBJ2-7; the match to TRBD2 covers 11 bases. CDR3 length: 14 amino acids. V lost 5 bases to trimming and J lost 4 bases; unmatched junction nucleotides: 4. CDR1 is LNHDA, CDR2 SQIVND, per germline (reference sequence).